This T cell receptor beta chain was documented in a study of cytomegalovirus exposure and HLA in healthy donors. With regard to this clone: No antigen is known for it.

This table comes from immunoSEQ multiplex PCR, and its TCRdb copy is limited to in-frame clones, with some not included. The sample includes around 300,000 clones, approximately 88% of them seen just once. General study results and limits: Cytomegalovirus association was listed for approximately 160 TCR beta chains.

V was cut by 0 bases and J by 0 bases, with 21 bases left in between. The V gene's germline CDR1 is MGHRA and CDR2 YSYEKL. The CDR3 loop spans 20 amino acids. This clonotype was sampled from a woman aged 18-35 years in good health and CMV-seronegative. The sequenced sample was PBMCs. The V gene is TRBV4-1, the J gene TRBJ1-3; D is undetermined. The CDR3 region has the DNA TGCGCCAGCAGCCAAGATAATTTGGGAGGCGGACGCAGCTCTGGAAACACCATATATTTT. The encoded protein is CASSQDNLGGGRSSGNTIYF.